This T cell receptor (beta chain) was identified during a study of CD8 T cells in ankylosing spondylitis. Many counts were recorded for this clonotype. The antigen is not known. TCRdb reprocessed the 5' RACE reads with MiXCR, giving one entry per CDR3 protein. The sample has some 40,000 distinct CDR3 sequences, 10% seen once. The V end was cut by 3 bases, the J end by 3 bases, with 12 bases between. The CDR3 totals 14 residues. Germline assignment: CDR1 SGHAT and CDR2 FQNNGV. Study-level points and caveats: Researchers report that disease-linked clones proved CD8+ and relatively rare in peripheral blood.

The sample consisted of blood, either unsorted or a sorted T cell fraction (not recorded which). The chain has TRBV11-2 and TRBJ2-7; unclear D gene. The TCR comes from a male donor with ankylosing spondylitis or in good health (not recorded which). The CDR3 here is CASSFGSDRYEQYF. In DNA form, the CDR3 reads TGTGCCAGCAGCTTTGGGTCAGATCGCTACGAGCAGTACTTC.